This T cell receptor (beta chain) was identified during a study of regulatory T cells in long-lasting Graves disease (dated by TCRdb to about 2021). About the study as a whole: Antithyroid drugs had been taken for less than 3 months by newly diagnosed Graves' disease patients. A total of approximately 35 samples were covered by TCR sequencing, comprising some 13 persistent and around 20 newly diagnosed Graves' disease patients. Persistent Graves' disease patients were compared with newly diagnosed Graves' disease patients by peripheral blood TCR sequencing and RNA sequencing. The study took place in China and was registered as a clinical trial. On the study overall, not on this receptor specifically: Persistent Graves' disease patients showed lower TCR Shannon entropy and fewer highly expanded clones than newly diagnosed patients, suggesting clonal expansion. The authors noted that the small sample size was a limitation that may lower accuracy. Peripheral blood alone was examined, since thyroid tissue, which constituted the primary lesion, could not be accessed. Sequencing and analysis were restricted to the TCR beta chain. Persistent disease showed preferential use of TRBV28, TRBJ1-2 and TRBJ2-5, whereas newly diagnosed disease favored TRBV20-1 and TRBJ2-1. Patients with persistent disease shared more public clonotypes (around 2,500) than newly diagnosed patients did (more than 900).

There are 13 amino acids in the CDR3, from cysteine to phenylalanine inclusive. Only the CDR3 part of the read is kept: 39 bases, read in frame from the first base. The V end loses 4 bases and the J end loses 13 bases, and a stretch of 14 bases separates them. CDR1 and CDR2 (SGHTA, FQGNSA) derive from the germline V gene. This clonotype was picked up a small number of times. The antigen it binds to is not known. The input lacks base qualities; no much larger clone sits a single base away. Receptor amplification or capture employed multiplex PCR. Sequencing was performed on an Illumina HiSeq 4000. iRepertoire HTBI primers and Arm-PCR amplification of CDR3 regions were used to construct TCR beta libraries. Gel purification was performed on PCR products prior to sequencing. The source study handled its data this way. Gene usage analysis of CDR3 amino acid clonotypes relied on the approximately 62 TRBV and fewer than 15 TRBJ segments identified across samples. COPE and FqMerger were used to merge the filtered high-quality paired reads into contigs. Contigs were aligned with BLAST to IMGT TRBV, TRBD and TRBJ reference genes, and CDR3 was defined per IMGT. Any clonotype with a frequency above 0.1% was classified as a highly expanded clone. Shannon entropy served as the measure of repertoire diversity, while the Gini coefficient captured V-J evenness. A clonotype was considered public if more than one individual shared it. The public reads were quality trimmed at Q25 with fastp and then assembled into clones with MiXCR by TCRdb, keeping productive beta chains. All rows with the same CDR3 protein become a single entry with the most common DNA and genes. The V and J calls reflect TCRdb's pipeline rather than the authors' work. The sample table holds 300,000 to 400,000 distinct CDR3 sequences, of which roughly 17% were seen once. Of the sample, roughly 29% is held by the ten largest clones.

The time point label here, explained by the study, means: newly diagnosed GD, antithyroid drugs for less than 3 months. For both TCR sequencing and RNA sequencing, RNA was extracted from PBMCs in TRIzol. The diagnosis of Graves' disease followed American Thyroid Association guidelines. Recruitment of patients was carried out at an endocrinology department in Xi'an, China. Each patient gave 7.5 to 10 milliliters of peripheral blood, collected in an EDTA anticoagulant tube. Ficoll Paque Plus density gradient separation was used to isolate PBMCs, and no further T cell sorting was performed. An Agilent 2100 Bioanalyzer and agarose gel were used to check RNA quality, while a NanoDrop 2000 measured RNA concentration. These same data were also listed under a study on T cells in Graves' hyperthyroidism and ophthalmopathy. The second study reports: Stable Graves' hyperthyroidism was defined as no progression to ophthalmopathy during 18 months of follow-up. Hyperthyroidism patients were newly diagnosed, with disease duration under 2 months, and aged 18 to 65 years. Patients with uncontrolled infections, other autoimmune diseases, pregnancy or lactation were excluded. Diagnoses were based on clinical symptoms, serum thyroxine and TRAb, thyroid ultrasound and orbital computed tomography. For the first round of RT-PCR on the TCR CDR3, the HTBI primer set was used together with the Qiagen OneStep RT-PCR kit. Most expanded thyroid clonotypes (frequency above 0.001) were also found in blood, which suggests that blood repertoires may mirror thyroid immune responses. Ophthalmopathy was separated from stable hyperthyroidism by a 13 V-J signature model, with approximately 90% sensitivity and around 81% specificity obtained in cross-validation and 80%/75% obtained in testing. In validation, the model predicted progression to ophthalmopathy with approximately 71% sensitivity and about 73% specificity, a median of about six months before onset. To identify distinguishing TCR V-J signatures, a discovery cohort of 100 or so patients was used, comprising 43 with Graves' ophthalmopathy and 57 with stable Graves' hyperthyroidism. Prospective prediction of ophthalmopathy was tested in an independent validation cohort consisting of 18 to 20 hyperthyroidism patients and some 15 patients who later progressed to ophthalmopathy. The 75 to 100 discovery patients were randomly divided into training and test sets at a 7:3 ratio. The study also compared thyroid tissue and blood T-cell repertoires from a handful of Graves' hyperthyroidism patients. Once sampling was done, hyperthyroidism patients were given methimazole at a starting dose of 30 mg daily, whereas ophthalmopathy patients were given high-dose intravenous methylprednisolone. Libraries were constructed in a second round of multiplex PCR, after which size selection and purification were carried out. Libraries were sequenced paired-end with 100 bp reads on an Illumina HiSeq2000. SOAPnuke was used to process the raw data, removing reads that contained adapters or uncalled bases, had a mean Phred below 15, or lacked an exact match to the constant primer or identifier. High-quality paired reads were merged using COPE v1.2.5, and each unique nucleotide sequence was defined as a clonotype. MiTCR v1.1 was used to align clonotypes to the IMGT TRBV, TRBD and TRBJ reference segments. Analysis was restricted to V-J combinations with a frequency above 0.0001, which covered about 99% of repertoires. A TCS score was defined as the ratio of F50 (clonal expansion) to E x V (chaos), with BLOSUM62-based TCRdist applied between CDR3 peptides within each V-J. Welch's t-statistics and random forest reduced just over 500 V-J features to 10 to 15, which were used in a naive Bayes classifier (R e1071). Sample size was not statistically predetermined, and investigators were not blinded to group allocation. According to the paper, TCR Vbeta CDR3 sequencing was carried out on about 140 peripheral blood samples, which came from some 41 ophthalmopathy, roughly 75 hyperthyroidism and some 17 progressor patients.

The sequence links TRBV7-2 to TRBJ1-6; TRBD1 might be the D gene, on 6 matching bases. The sequence was obtained from a man aged 40-49 years with Graves disease. Donor details come from another sample of the same person, matched by shared clones. The material was peripheral blood mononuclear cells (PBMCs), obtained at new diagnosis, from a patient treated with antithyroid drugs. For the CDR3, the sequence is CASSSERGLPLHF. The DNA sequence reads TGTGCCAGCAGCTCCGAACGGGGGCTCCCCCTCCACTTT.